Listed below are T cell receptor beta chains from one sample, sequenced in a study of cytomegalovirus exposure and HLA in healthy donors. This table comes from immunoSEQ multiplex PCR, and its TCRdb copy is limited to in-frame clones, with some not included. The data contain 150,000 or so clones, 80% to 90% of them seen just once; the ten biggest clones take up 8% to 9.5%. The sequencing sample was made of PBMCs. The receptor set was obtained from a woman between 18 and 29 years old in good health and CMV-seropositive. CDR3s include the opening cysteine and the closing phenylalanine or tryptophan. A D gene is named only where the DNA matches it firmly. Size values are once, few and many counts, or a class for expanded clones, and some rows have none.

- 15 TRBJ2-1 TRBV27 - CASSLGGLWYNEQFF TGTGCCAGCAGTTTAGGAGGGCTGTGGTACAATGAGCAGTTCTTC
- 17 TRBJ1-3 TRBV7-9 - CASSHGGARLSGNTIYF TGTGCCAGCAGCCACGGGGGGGCAAGGCTCTCTGGAAACACCATATATTTT
- 14 TRBJ2-1 TRBV4-3 - CASSQDPSYNEQFF TGCGCCAGCAGCCAAGACCCGTCCTACAATGAGCAGTTCTTC
- 14 TRBJ2-7 TRBV28 TRBD1 CASSFAGGSYEQYF TGTGCCAGCAGTTTCGCAGGGGGCTCCTACGAGCAGTACTTC
- 14 TRBJ1-6 TRBV15 - CATSRDRVISPLHF TGTGCCACCAGCAGAGATCGGGTTATTTCACCCCTCCACTTT
- 15 TRBJ2-1 TRBV7-9 - CASSLVMAQGNEQFF TGTGCCAGCAGCTTAGTGATGGCACAGGGCAATGAGCAGTTCTTC
- 15 TRBJ1-2 TRBV2 TRBD1 CASSEAPRTGGGYTF TGTGCCAGCAGTGAAGCTCCCCGGACAGGGGGAGGCTACACCTTC
- 13 TRBJ1-2 TRBV28 - CASSRPLFGGYTF TGTGCCAGCAGTCGTCCCCTTTTCGGTGGCTACACCTTC
- 15 TRBJ1-1 TRBV14 - CASSQAAAANTEAFF TGTGCCAGCAGCCAAGCGGCGGCAGCGAACACTGAAGCTTTCTTT
- 17 TRBJ1-3 TRBV28 - CASSLESGMNSGNTIYF TGTGCCAGCAGTTTAGAGTCAGGGATGAACTCTGGAAACACCATATATTTT
- 16 TRBJ2-1 TRBV2 TRBD2 CASSEALSGGLNEQFF TGTGCCAGCAGTGAAGCGCTTAGCGGGGGATTAAATGAGCAGTTCTTC
few 16 TRBJ1-6 TRBV27 TRBD1 CASSPGQGIGNSPLHF TGTGCCAGCAGTCCGGGACAGGGTATTGGTAATTCACCCCTCCACTTT
once 17 TRBJ2-1 TRBV7-9 TRBD2 CASSLTSGDSFYNEQFF TGTGCCAGCAGCTTAACTAGCGGGGATTCGTTCTACAATGAGCAGTTCTTC
- 16 TRBJ2-2 TRBV14 TRBD2 CASSPRLAVNTGELFF TGTGCCAGCAGCCCGCGACTAGCGGTGAACACCGGGGAGCTGTTTTTT
- 15 TRBJ2-3 TRBV7-9 TRBD2 CASSSFGGSTDTQYF TGTGCCAGCAGCTCCTTCGGGGGGAGCACAGATACGCAGTATTTT
- 18 TRBJ1-3 TRBV25-1 - CASSEGGRGGRSGNTIYF TGTGCCAGCAGTGAGGGGGGAAGGGGGGGACGCTCTGGAAACACCATATATTTT
- 16 TRBJ1-6 TRBV9 - CASSPRAGGRNSPLHF TGTGCCAGCAGCCCGAGGGCGGGGGGACGTAATTCACCCCTCCACTTT
- 17 TRBJ1-5 TRBV5-1 TRBD1 CASSLTLVGQGRQPQHF TGCGCCAGCAGCTTGACATTGGTGGGACAGGGAAGGCAGCCCCAGCATTTT
- 13 TRBJ1-1 TRBV29-1 - CSGEDSYYTEAFF TGCAGCGGCGAGGACAGTTATTACACTGAAGCTTTCTTT
once 14 TRBJ2-5 TRBV6-1 TRBD1 CASSAGTGEETQYF TGTGCCAGCAGTGCCGGGACAGGGGAAGAGACCCAGTACTTC
- 13 TRBJ2-3 TRBV28 - CASSLSGTDTQYF TGTGCCAGCAGTCTATCGGGCACAGATACGCAGTATTTT
- 14 TRBJ2-7 TRBV9 TRBD1 CASSPGTGRLEQYF TGTGCCAGCAGCCCCGGGACAGGGCGCCTCGAGCAGTACTTC
- 19 TRBJ2-3 TRBV9 TRBD2 CASSVARGLAGATSDTQYF TGTGCCAGCAGCGTAGCTAGGGGGCTAGCGGGGGCCACATCAGATACGCAGTATTTT
- 14 TRBJ1-2 TRBV7-2 - CASSLGLPGYGYTF TGTGCCAGCAGCTTAGGCCTACCGGGCTATGGCTACACCTTC
once 17 TRBJ1-4 TRBV5-6 - CASSLRQAPATNEKLFF TGTGCCAGCAGCTTGCGGCAGGCTCCTGCAACTAATGAAAAACTGTTTTTT
- 17 TRBJ2-7 TRBV18 TRBD2 CASSPGAGLALSYEQYF TGTGCCAGCTCACCAGGCGCGGGACTAGCGCTTTCCTACGAGCAGTACTTC
- 18 TRBJ2-7 TRBV5-4 TRBD1 CASSLPGQGGATAYEQYF TGTGCCAGCAGCTTACCGGGACAGGGAGGTGCGACGGCCTACGAGCAGTACTTC
- 17 TRBJ1-2 TRBV4-1 - CASSQEGSGASEYGYTF TGCGCCAGCAGCCAAGAAGGTTCAGGGGCCAGTGAGTATGGCTACACCTTC
- 13 TRBJ2-7 TRBV15 TRBD2 CATSSGRAGEQYF TGTGCCACCAGCAGTGGGAGGGCGGGGGAGCAGTACTTC
once 13 TRBJ2-1 TRBV6-4 TRBD1 CASSDSGQGRQFF TGTGCCAGCAGTGACTCGGGACAGGGTAGACAGTTCTTC
- 18 TRBJ2-6 TRBV11-3 TRBD1 CASNLQGDGNSGANVLTF TGTGCCAGCAACTTACAGGGGGATGGGAACTCTGGGGCCAACGTCCTGACTTTC
- 13 TRBJ1-1 TRBV28 - CASSFIGGAEAFF TGTGCCAGCAGTTTCATTGGCGGGGCTGAAGCTTTCTTT
- 15 TRBJ1-1 TRBV15 - CATSEFRSGNTEAFF TGTGCCACCAGCGAGTTTCGGAGTGGGAACACTGAAGCTTTCTTT
once 13 TRBJ1-2 TRBV10-3 TRBD1 CAIRQRDSWGYTF TGTGCCATCAGACAACGGGACAGCTGGGGCTACACCTTC
- 14 TRBJ2-3 TRBV9 TRBD2 CASSWSGDSDTQYF TGTGCCAGCAGCTGGAGCGGGGACTCAGATACGCAGTATTTT
- 16 TRBJ1-2 TRBV6-5 - CASSYPQMTGDYGYTF TGTGCCAGCAGTTACCCACAAATGACAGGCGACTATGGCTACACCTTC
- 13 TRBJ1-1 TRBV7-9 - CASSPRTAFGAFF TGTGCCAGCAGCCCCCGGACAGCGTTTGGGGCTTTCTTT
- 16 TRBJ1-2 TRBV28 TRBD1 CASSLPFKQGDYGYTF TGTGCCAGCAGTCTGCCCTTCAAACAGGGGGACTATGGCTACACCTTC
once 15 TRBJ2-3 TRBV6-5 TRBD2 CASSYSGLLGDTQYF TGTGCCAGCAGTTACTCGGGACTACTAGGAGATACGCAGTATTTT
once 15 TRBJ1-2 TRBV27 TRBD1 CASSFRTGLDYGYTF TGTGCCAGCAGTTTCCGGACAGGGTTAGACTATGGCTACACCTTC